These 16 T cell receptor beta chains originate from one sample sequenced in a study of T-cell memory formation after mild COVID-19. TCRdb processed the 5' RACE reads anew with MiXCR; each CDR3 protein has one entry. The table includes roughly 600,000 distinct CDR3 sequences, 15% to 20% detected once. The sample comprised PBMCs or a T cell subset sorted from them (not recorded which). The receptor source for this set is an adult woman who had mild COVID-19 (a few samples of this study predate the infection). Cell type and time point are not known.

In its sample, this clonotype was seen a few times. This chain links TRBV19 with TRBJ1-1, with 8 positions matching TRBD1. Germline trimming cut 5 bases from V and 1 base from J; bases unmatched to any gene: 3. Germline V lookup: CDR1 LNHDA, CDR2 SQIVND (reference sequence). CDR3 length equals 14 residues. The CDR3 loop is CASSGDRRNTEAFF. The DNA of the CDR3 is TGTGCCAGTAGTGGGGACAGGAGGAACACTGAAGCTTTCTTT.

The chain joins TRBV20-1 to TRBJ2-5; D unclear. Trimming shortened V by 0 bases and J by 5 bases, and 13 bases separated the two germline ends. The CDR3 runs to 14 residues. CDR1 is DFQATT and CDR2 is SNEGSKA in the germline V gene (reference sequence). As DNA, the CDR3 is TGCAGTGCTAGAGATCTGAAGGCTCTCGAGACCCAGTACTTC. Amino acids: CSARDLKALETQYF.

The chain links TRBV6-1 to TRBJ1-2, with D perhaps matching TRBD1 (5 bases). Germline-derived CDR1 and CDR2 are MNHNS and SASEGT. Trimming pared 1 base from V and 8 bases from J, leaving 17 bases between. The CDR3 length is 15 residues. The CDR3 sequence: CASSEGLGRGRGYTF. As DNA, the CDR3 is TGTGCCAGCAGTGAAGGCCTCGGGAGGGGTCGAGGCTACACCTTC.

CDR3 region: CASRWTGEETQYF. The DNA for the CDR3 is TGTGCCAGCAGGTGGACAGGGGAAGAGACCCAGTACTTC. The V call is TRBV7-9, the J call TRBJ2-5, with 9 bases aligning to TRBD1. Germline CDR1 is SEHNR and CDR2 is FQNEAQ (reference sequence). J lost 3 bases, V lost 6 bases, and 2 bases had no gene match. This CDR3 region has 13 residues.

The chain links TRBV5-1 to TRBJ2-7; D may be TRBD1 (6 bases). Per germline, CDR1 SGHRS and CDR2 YFSETQ. The CDR3 is 15 amino acids. Between the trimmed V and J ends, which lost 2 bases and 0 bases, there was a span of 12 bases. CDR3 sequence: CASSFLQGGSYEQYF. For the CDR3, the DNA is TGCGCCAGCAGCTTCCTACAGGGCGGCTCCTACGAGCAGTACTTC.

The V call is TRBV19, the J call TRBJ1-4; D is ambiguous. The V end lost 1 base, the J end lost 2 bases, and 14 bases lay between the germline ends. Germline V CDR1 and CDR2: LNHDA, SQIVND (reference sequence). CDR3 length: 17 amino acids. The CDR3 sequence is CASSIVGSGWTNEKLFF. The CDR3 bases are TGTGCCAGTAGTATAGTGGGCAGTGGTTGGACTAATGAAAAACTGTTTTTT.

The chain couples TRBV14 to TRBJ2-2; tentative D call: TRBD2 (6 bases). Germline-derived CDR1 and CDR2 are SGHDN and FVKESK. Trimming cost V 1 base and J 3 bases, with 24 bases left between them. The CDR3 totals 20 residues. CDR3 amino acids: CASSQGPSIAALPYTGELFF. The DNA of the CDR3 is TGTGCCAGCAGCCAAGGCCCCAGTATAGCGGCCCTACCTTACACCGGGGAGCTGTTTTTT.

The rearrangement uses TRBV24-1 and TRBJ2-1, with TRBD1 as a possible D gene (5 bases). This CDR3 is 15 amino acids long. The ends were cut back, 4 bases at V and 6 bases at J, with 15 bases in the middle. Germline V gene sequence: CDR1 KGHDR, CDR2 SFDVKD. DNA of the CDR3: TGTGCCACCAGTGACTCACTAACAGGCCTCAATGAGCAGTTCTTC. Encoded protein: CATSDSLTGLNEQFF.

This clonotype was observed at least ten times. The chain uses TRBV5-1 and TRBJ1-2; TRBD1 matches 8 bases. The CDR3 consists of 14 residues. Trimming at V came to 4 bases and at J to 4 bases, leaving 6 bases not matched to a gene. Per the germline V gene, CDR1 is SGHRS and CDR2 is YFSETQ. CDR3 nucleotides: TGCGCCAGCAGCAGAGAGGGACAGGTCTATGGCTACACCTTC. This translates into CASSREGQVYGYTF. The full variable domain, with the rest looked up from reference TRBV5-1 and TRBJ1-2, is KAGVTQTPRYLIKTRGQQVTLSCSPISGHRSVSWYQQTPGQGLQFLFEYFSETQRNKGNFPGRFSGRQFSNSRSEMNVSTLELGDSALYLCASSREGQVYGYTFGSGTRLTVV.

This clonotype was observed a handful of times. The chain employs TRBV29-1 and TRBJ1-2, with a possible D match to TRBD1 (6 bases). Germline values: CDR1 SQVTM, CDR2 ANQGSEA. This CDR3 is 13 amino acids long. V was cut by 7 bases and J by 4 bases, with 16 bases left in between. The CDR3 DNA sequence: TGCAGCGCATTAACAGGGAGTAGCTATGGCTACACCTTC. This sequence encodes CSALTGSSYGYTF.

This clonotype was seen only a few times. This chain's CDR3 is CASSGWDYHSYNEQFF. CDR3 DNA: TGTGCCAGCAGTGGGTGGGACTACCACTCCTACAATGAGCAGTTCTTC. V is TRBV6-5 and J is TRBJ2-1, with 7 bases that match TRBD2. This CDR3 comprises 16 residues. Trimming cost V 5 bases and J 0 bases; bases outside gene matches: 7. Germline V gene data show CDR1 as MNHEY and CDR2 as SVGAGI.

The J gene is TRBJ1-6, the V gene TRBV7-9, with a weak D call TRBD1 (5 bases). Trimming left V 6 bases short and J 4 bases short, with 19 bases between. Per the germline V gene, CDR1 is SEHNR and CDR2 is FQNEAQ (reference sequence). There are 17 residues in the CDR3. Here the CDR3 reads CASSSARTQGYNSPLHF. The CDR3 DNA reads as TGTGCCAGCAGTTCCGCACGGACCCAGGGATATAATTCACCCCTCCACTTT.

Points on this clonotype: A much larger clone differs from this one at a single base, so this may be a read error. The rearrangement links TRBV12-3 or TRBV12-4 to TRBJ2-7, with D hard to call. Trimming took off 6 bases at V and 3 bases at J, with 6 bases between the two ends. CDR3 length equals 11 residues. The CDR3 nucleotides are TGTGCCAGCAGCCACTACTACGAGCAGTACTTC. Its translation is CASSHYYEQYF.

This clonotype was recorded a few times. The V gene is TRBV5-1, the J gene TRBJ2-5; D possibly matches TRBD1 or TRBD2 (6 bases each). V lost 0 bases and J 4 bases, leaving 13 bases between the germline ends. Per germline, CDR1 SGHRS and CDR2 YFSETQ. CDR3 length equals 15 residues. The CDR3 spells CASSLALRGGETQYF. CDR3 nucleotides: TGCGCCAGCAGCTTGGCCCTCAGGGGAGGAGAGACCCAGTACTTC. The whole variable domain, filled in from reference TRBV5-1 and TRBJ2-5, reads KAGVTQTPRYLIKTRGQQVTLSCSPISGHRSVSWYQQTPGQGLQFLFEYFSETQRNKGNFPGRFSGRQFSNSRSEMNVSTLELGDSALYLCASSLALRGGETQYFGPGTRLLVL.

The chain combines TRBV5-1 with TRBJ2-7, with a weak D call TRBD2 (5 bases). In germline, CDR1 is SGHRS, CDR2 YFSETQ. The CDR3 has 15 residues. Trimming cost V 4 bases and J 0 bases, with 14 bases left between them. This chain's CDR3 is CASSADSTSSYEQYF. For the CDR3, the DNA is TGCGCCAGCAGCGCGGACTCTACCAGCTCCTACGAGCAGTACTTC.

The chain carries TRBV5-1 and TRBJ2-2, with D tentatively TRBD1 (5 bases). Trimming took off 3 bases at V and 3 bases at J, with 15 bases between the two ends. The CDR3 has 16 amino acids. The germline V gene encodes CDR1 SGHRS and CDR2 YFSETQ. The CDR3 DNA reads as TGCGCCAGCAGCTGGACACCCTCTAGGGACACCGGGGAGCTGTTTTTT. Translating it yields CASSWTPSRDTGELFF.